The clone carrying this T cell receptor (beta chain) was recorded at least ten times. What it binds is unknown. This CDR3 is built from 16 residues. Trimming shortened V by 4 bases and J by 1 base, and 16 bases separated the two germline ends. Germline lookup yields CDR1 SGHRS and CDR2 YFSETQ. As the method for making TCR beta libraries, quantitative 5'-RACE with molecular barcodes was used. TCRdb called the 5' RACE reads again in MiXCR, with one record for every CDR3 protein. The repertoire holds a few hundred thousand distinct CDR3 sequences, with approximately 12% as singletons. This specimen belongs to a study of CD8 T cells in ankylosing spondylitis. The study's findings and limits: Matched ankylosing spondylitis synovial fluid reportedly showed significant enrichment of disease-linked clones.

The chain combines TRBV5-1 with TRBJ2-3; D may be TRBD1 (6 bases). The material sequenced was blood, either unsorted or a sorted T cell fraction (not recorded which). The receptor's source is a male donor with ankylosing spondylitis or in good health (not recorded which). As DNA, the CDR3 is TGCGCCAGCAGCCCCTTCAACAGGGACCGCACAGATACGCAGTATTTT. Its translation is CASSPFNRDRTDTQYF. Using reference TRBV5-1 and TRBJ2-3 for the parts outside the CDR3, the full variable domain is KAGVTQTPRYLIKTRGQQVTLSCSPISGHRSVSWYQQTPGQGLQFLFEYFSETQRNKGNFPGRFSGRQFSNSRSEMNVSTLELGDSALYLCASSPFNRDRTDTQYFGPGTRLTVL.